This T cell receptor (beta chain) was identified during a study of PD-1 blockade in mismatch repair-deficient tumors (dated by TCRdb to the late 2010s). In the study overall: Between late 2013 and late 2016, the trial enrolled 86 consecutive patients with 11 to 12 types of mismatch repair-deficient cancer, all of whom had received prior treatment and were progressing. Tumor-associated T cell clones in the peripheral blood of patients responding to PD-1 blockade were tracked using deep sequencing of TCR CDR3 regions. General findings and caveats noted by the study authors: Rapid expansion after pembrolizumab followed by contraction, generally before radiologic responses, was shown by tumor-resident clones, which were often undetectable in blood before treatment.

For each enrolled patient, mismatch repair deficiency was established using either polymerase chain reaction or immunohistochemistry. TCR sequencing was carried out for three patients who responded to pembrolizumab therapy. In the phase II trial, pembrolizumab PD-1 blockade was tested prospectively in advanced mismatch repair-deficient cancers, no matter which tissue of origin the cancers came from. Serial peripheral blood T cell samples were collected before and at multiple times after starting PD-1 blockade. Blood sampling times were reported as weeks after the first pembrolizumab dose. Receptor amplification or capture employed the immunoSEQ multiplex PCR assay. The table was pulled from immuneACCESS by TCRdb, which kept in-frame rearrangements only. Such tables lose some clones; where checked, under half of the loss comes from unresolved V genes, and the rest has no known cause. Within this sample are about 51,000 clones, with 78% of them counted one time only. Clones ranked in the top ten supply 2.5% to 4% of the sample.

Turning to this clone: Its recognized antigen is unknown. No base qualities exist here, and no much larger clone lies one base off it.

Reading from cysteine to phenylalanine, the CDR3 counts 14 amino acids. Just CDR3 DNA is preserved here, 42 bases in frame from base 1. CDR1 SGDLS and CDR2 YYNGEE are derived from the germline V gene. The V end loses 0 bases and the J end loses 7 bases, and a stretch of 10 bases separates them. The specimen was peripheral blood, collected 4 weeks after starting pembrolizumab. This sequence uses TRBV9 and TRBJ1-4, with the D gene too uncertain to name. The clonotype originates from an adult with mismatch repair-deficient cancer. The CDR3 protein: CASSVATRAEKLFF. DNA sequence: TGTGCCAGCAGCGTAGCTACTAGGGCTGAAAAACTGTTTTTT.